The rows below give T cell receptor beta chains drawn from one sample of a study of cytomegalovirus exposure and HLA in healthy donors. The protocol was immunoSEQ multiplex PCR, while the TCRdb copy is restricted to in-frame clones and leaves out a portion. In the table there are about 74,000 clones, about 93% of which are singletons. The sample consisted of PBMCs. The source of these receptors is a woman younger than 30 in good health and CMV-seropositive. The CDR3 runs from the conserved cysteine through the conserved F or W. A D gene is named only where the DNA matches it firmly. Clone sizes are given selectively: once, few, many, or a class where the clone is expanded.

j_call v_call clone_size d_call cdr3_nt cdr3_aa
TRBJ2-1 TRBV19 NA NA TGTGCCAGTAGTAACCAGCCGGGTGAGCAGTTCTTC CASSNQPGEQFF
TRBJ1-1 TRBV5-1 NA TRBD1 TGCGCCAGCAGCTTGGTATTCCGGACAGGGTTTCTCCCCCCTAGTAAGGACACTGAAGCTTTCTTT CASSLVFRTGFLPPSKDTEAFF
TRBJ2-3 TRBV2 NA TRBD1 TGTGCCAGCAGTGGACAGGGAAGGGGCACAGATACGCAGTATTTT CASSGQGRGTDTQYF
TRBJ2-3 TRBV1 NA NA TGCACCAGCAGCCTTGAGGTAATAGCGGGAATCGTCGATACGCAGTATTTT CTSSLEVIAGIVDTQYF
TRBJ2-1 TRBV4-1 NA TRBD2 TGCGCCAGCAGCCAAGGACTAGCGGGGCCGCTGGGCAATGAGCAGTTCTTC CASSQGLAGPLGNEQFF
TRBJ1-1 TRBV7-9 NA NA TGTGCCAGCAGCTCCCCAGGTTCCGCTGAAGCTTTCTTT CASSSPGSAEAFF
TRBJ1-2 TRBV9 NA TRBD1 TGTGCCAGCAGCGTGACAGGGGTGTGGTATGGCTACACCTTC CASSVTGVWYGYTF
TRBJ2-6 TRBV19 NA TRBD1 TGTGCCAGTAGTCCGGGACAGGGCAGGGCCAACGTCCTGACTTTC CASSPGQGRANVLTF
TRBJ1-2 TRBV6-5 NA NA TGTGCCAGCAGCACCTCGGGCGGGGGCTACACCTTC CASSTSGGGYTF
TRBJ2-3 TRBV5-1 NA TRBD2 TGCGCCAGCAGCTTAAGGGCTAGCGGGGATACGCAGTATTTT CASSLRASGDTQYF
TRBJ2-7 TRBV7-6 NA TRBD1 TGTGCCAGCAGCCCCCGGACAGGGACGAGCTCCTACGAGCAGTACTTC CASSPRTGTSSYEQYF
TRBJ2-3 TRBV5-4 NA NA TGTGCCAGCAGCGTAGCTGGTACAGATACGCAGTATTTT CASSVAGTDTQYF
TRBJ1-5 TRBV21-1 NA NA TGTGCCAGCAGCCTGGTGGGGGGACTTAGCAATCAGCCCCAGCATTTT CASSLVGGLSNQPQHF
TRBJ2-2 TRBV7-8 once NA TGTGCCAGCAGCTTAGTAGGAGGGAACACCGGGGAGCTGTTTTTT CASSLVGGNTGELFF
TRBJ1-3 TRBV21-1 NA NA TGTGCCAGCAGCACTCCCGGCAGGGGGGTTGGAAACACCATATATTTT CASSTPGRGVGNTIYF
TRBJ1-2 TRBV15 NA NA TGTGCCACCAGCAGGGACTTGGGCTATGGCTACACCTTC CATSRDLGYGYTF
TRBJ2-3 TRBV9 NA TRBD2 TGTGCCAGCAGCGTAGAGGCCAGCGGGGGGGCAAATACGCAGTATTTT CASSVEASGGANTQYF
TRBJ1-2 TRBV7-9 NA NA TGTGCCAGCAGCTTAGGCGGTCTCGGGGAACCGCCCTATGGCTACACCTTC CASSLGGLGEPPYGYTF
TRBJ2-7 TRBV18 NA TRBD2 TGTGCCAGCTCTAAAGGAGGGACTAGCGGGATCCTCTCCTACGAGCAGTACTTC CASSKGGTSGILSYEQYF
TRBJ1-2 TRBV9 NA NA TGTGCCAGCAGCGGTACAGGGAACTATGGCTACACCTTC CASSGTGNYGYTF
TRBJ1-1 TRBV6-6 NA NA TGTGCCACCGGGAGGGCGGGGAACACTGAAGCTTTCTTT CATGRAGNTEAFF
TRBJ2-7 TRBV4-3 NA NA TGCGCCAGCAGCCAGGACTCGGCCGAGTCCCCCTACGAGCAGTACTTC CASSQDSAESPYEQYF
TRBJ1-5 TRBV30 NA TRBD1 TGTGCCTGGAGTTCGGGAGGGGGCTATCAGCCCCAGCATTTT CAWSSGGGYQPQHF
TRBJ2-3 TRBV15 NA TRBD1 TGTGCCACCAGCAGCGGACAGGGGGCTTCGGATACGCAGTATTTT CATSSGQGASDTQYF
TRBJ2-7 TRBV11-3 NA NA TGTGCCAGCAGCTTACTCCTAGCTCCCACCGGGGAGCAGTACTTC CASSLLLAPTGEQYF
TRBJ2-2 TRBV27 NA TRBD1 TGTGCCAGCAGTTTATGGGACAGGGGACGTCCCCCCGGGGAGCTGTTTTTT CASSLWDRGRPPGELFF
TRBJ1-2 TRBV10-2 NA NA TGCGCCAGCACCCTTGCGGGGGGTAACTATGGCTACACCTTC CASTLAGGNYGYTF
TRBJ1-1 TRBV27 NA NA TGTGCCAGCAGTTTACAGGGAAGGCCTGAAGCTTTCTTT CASSLQGRPEAFF
TRBJ1-2 TRBV6-5 NA TRBD1 TGTGCCAGCAGTTACTCTGGGACAGTGCCTTATGGCTACACCTTC CASSYSGTVPYGYTF